This T cell receptor beta chain originates from a study of shared clonotypes between healthy human individuals (dated by TCRdb to the early 2020s). Study-level background: A few men and a couple of women, aged 18 to 49 years, made up the cohort. Per donor, three plates each were used for CD4 naive and CD4 memory, two for CD8 naive, and one for CD8 memory. The study deeply sequenced blood TCR repertoires of five healthy adults to estimate repertoire size and the extent of clonotype sharing between individuals. Libraries were prepared and TCR repertoires were sequenced by different laboratories using diverse techniques, in order to increase sequencing depth and limit assay-specific biases. Leukapheresis yielded between about 0.85 and 9 billion PBMCs per donor. Broad study findings and their caveats: The genetic and exposure-history diversity represented was limited by the small number of donors. Based on pairwise subsampling, the degree of clonotype sharing among donors was expected to be affected by sequencing depth. Compared with non-shared clonotypes, clonotypes shared by all four sorted-subset donors had higher generation probabilities. Approximately 5% of naive CD4, 3% to 3.5% of naive CD8, 2.3% of memory CD4, and 0.4% of memory CD8 clonotypes were shared across several donors. Rarefaction of sorted-subset datasets indicated incomplete sequencing despite the large sequencing depth. Larger estimated clonotype richness was generally found for naive subsets than for memory subsets. Sampling was restricted to blood, and TCR repertoires in tissue are likely to differ from TCR repertoires in blood.

About this clone itself: Its antigen specificity is not known. No much larger clone is present one base from it, and per-base qualities are unavailable.

Donors were healthy HIV-negative adults with no recently reported acute infections or vaccinations. Every donor was a Caucasian adult residing in Nashville, Tennessee, USA. Magnetic negative selection was used to enrich CD4+ T cells, after which naive cells were positively selected on CD45RA and the negative fraction became the memory subset. After blood collection by leukapheresis, PBMCs were isolated using Ficoll-Histopaque density gradient centrifugation and then cryopreserved in the vapor phase of liquid nitrogen. Analytical flow cytometry was used to check the purity and quantity of every magnetically sorted T cell population. From each sorted fraction, genomic DNA was isolated and quantified by UV absorbance on a Nanodrop 2000c. Using the deep immunoSEQ assay, TCR CDR3 regions were amplified from genomic DNA by multiplex PCR. For each cell subset, the extracted genomic DNA was distributed evenly across all wells of several immunoSEQ 96-well plates, and each plate served as one replicate. For sorted subsets, roughly 200 ng genomic DNA, equal to some 30,000 T cell genomes, was loaded into each replicate PCR. Purified libraries were quantified with a Qubit 3.0 fluorometer, sized on a Bioanalyzer 2100, and re-quantified with the KAPA Library Quantification kit. A separate single-read 150-cycle Illumina NextSeq 550 flow cell was used to sequence each immunoSEQ 96-well plate. As for the authors' bioinformatics: The immunoSEQ output contained only junctional sequences without quality scores, so filtering could not match that applied to full-length reads. To assign V/J genes and CDR3, sequences were annotated using PyIR, a Python wrapper for IgBLAST v1.9, with IMGT germline references. Reads with weak V/J assignments (E-value above 1e-6), missing CDR3, stop codons, out-of-frame junctions, or ambiguous translated residues were removed. V3J clonotypes were defined by identical inferred V gene, J gene, and CDR3 amino acid sequence. The percentage overlap between two repertoires was calculated by dividing the number of shared unique clonotypes by the size of the smaller repertoire. Richness of each repertoire was evaluated using RTK rarefaction, the Chao1 estimator, and Recon v2.1 estimates of unobserved clonotypes. For all TCRbeta clonotypes obtained by the gDNA method from a few donors, generation probabilities were computed with OLGA. Held by TCRdb, this immuneACCESS table contains in-frame sequences only and omits some clones. Under half of the omission traces to an unresolved V gene where checked; the cause of the rest is unknown. V, J and clone size derive from that table, while D and trimming were established from the DNA sequence. The sample yields 950,000 to 1,100,000 clones; about three quarters were counted once. The top ten clones comprise 1.4% to 1.5% of the sample.

The sequenced material came from memory CD4+ T cells sorted from blood. The cell subset or site label for this specimen denotes: CD45RA-negative fraction. The clonotype was recovered from a man between 18 and 35 years old in good health.

The sequence in DNA is TGCGCCAGCAGCCAAGACCCCCTGGCAAATTCACCCCTCCACTTT. The translation is CASSQDPLANSPLHF. The chain is made from TRBV4-1 and TRBJ1-6, with the D gene call left open. CDR1 and CDR2 are drawn from the germline V gene: MGHRA, YSYEKL. From its cysteine to its phenylalanine, the CDR3 spans 15 amino acids. Only the CDR3 part of the read is kept: 45 bases, read in frame from the first base. V and J lose 0 bases and 7 bases, and a span of 10 bases separates them.